This TCR beta chain was captured in a study of cytomegalovirus exposure and HLA in healthy donors. Whole-study findings and limits: Later on, a genetic analysis was performed. It linked a missense variant in DCLRE1C with V- and J-gene trimming of TCR beta. Some V segments, TRBV6-2 and TRBV6-3 among them, were indistinguishable and were therefore excluded.

This PCR relied on a set of 60 Vbeta primers and 13 Jbeta primers. This table comes from immunoSEQ multiplex PCR, and its TCRdb copy is limited to in-frame clones, with some not included. The sample contains 95,000 to 110,000 clones, 70% to 85% of which appear only once. V gave up 7 bases and J gave up 7 bases, with 17 bases separating them. The CDR3 loop spans 13 amino acids. Germline lookup yields CDR1 MNHEY and CDR2 SMNVEV (reference sequence). Regarding this clone: What it recognizes is unknown.

The sequence derives from a male donor in good health and CMV-seronegative. Sequenced sample: PBMCs. The V gene is TRBV27, the J gene TRBJ2-7, with D uncertain. Here the CDR3 reads CASTPRIAGEQYF. The CDR3 bases are TGTGCCAGCACCCCCCGGATTGCCGGGGAGCAGTACTTC.